These 2 T cell receptor beta chains were all obtained from the same sample, sequenced in a study of shared clonotypes between healthy human individuals. Only in-frame clones appear in the TCRdb table, and some are missing; sequencing was by immunoSEQ multiplex PCR. The sample lists 2.3 million or so clones, roughly 93% seen once, with about 0.37% in the top ten. The sequenced material came from naive CD4+ T cells from PBMCs. Subset in this sample: CD45RA+ positively selected. The receptors derive from a man younger than 35 in good health. Some clones in this sample may be carry-over from other donors' samples.

The chain links TRBV4-1 to TRBJ2-4; no reliable D call. The CDR3 is 19 amino acids. The germline CDR1 and CDR2 sequences are MGHRA and YSYEKL. V shed 0 bases and J shed 0 bases, with 18 bases lying between them. The CDR3 loop reads CASSQDATINLLAKNIQYF. CDR3 DNA: TGCGCCAGCAGCCAAGACGCCACCATCAACCTGCTAGCCAAAAACATTCAGTACTTC.

The chain uses TRBV30 and TRBJ2-3; TRBD2 is a possible D gene (6 bases). Germline-derived CDR1 and CDR2 are GTSNPN and SVGIG (reference sequence). This CDR3 is built from 15 residues. V lost 1 base, J lost 2 bases, and 13 bases lay in between. The CDR3 is CAWSGPGGSTDTQYF. CDR3 in DNA: TGTGCCTGGAGTGGCCCCGGGGGATCCACAGATACGCAGTATTTT. Supplemented by reference TRBV30 and TRBJ2-3, the full variable domain reads SQTIHQWPATLVQPVGSPLSLECTVEGTSNPNLYWYRQAAGRGLQLLFYSVGIGQISSEVPQNLSASRPQDRQFILSSKKLLLSDSGFYLCAWSGPGGSTDTQYFGPGTRLTVL.